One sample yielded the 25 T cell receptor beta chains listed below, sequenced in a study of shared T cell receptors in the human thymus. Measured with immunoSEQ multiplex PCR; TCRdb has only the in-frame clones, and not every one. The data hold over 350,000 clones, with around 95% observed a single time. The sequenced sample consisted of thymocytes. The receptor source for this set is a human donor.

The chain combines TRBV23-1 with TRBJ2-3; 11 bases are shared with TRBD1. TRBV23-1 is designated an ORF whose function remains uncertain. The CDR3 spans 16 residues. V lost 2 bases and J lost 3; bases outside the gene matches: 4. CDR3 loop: CASSQTGDRGTDTQYF. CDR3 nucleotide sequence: TGCGCCAGCAGTCAAACGGGGGACAGGGGGACAGATACGCAGTATTTT.

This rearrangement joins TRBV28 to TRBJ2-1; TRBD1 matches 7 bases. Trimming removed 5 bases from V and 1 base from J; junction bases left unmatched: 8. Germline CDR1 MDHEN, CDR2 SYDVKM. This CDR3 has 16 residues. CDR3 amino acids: CASSQQGVKSYNEQFF. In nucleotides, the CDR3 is TGTGCCAGCAGTCAGCAGGGGGTTAAGTCCTACAATGAGCAGTTCTTC.

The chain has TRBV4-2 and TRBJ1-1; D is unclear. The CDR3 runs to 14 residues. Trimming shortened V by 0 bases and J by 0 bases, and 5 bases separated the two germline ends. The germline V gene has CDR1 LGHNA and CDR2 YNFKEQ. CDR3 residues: CASSQDPVNTEAFF. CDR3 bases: TGTGCCAGCAGCCAAGATCCAGTGAACACTGAAGCTTTCTTT.

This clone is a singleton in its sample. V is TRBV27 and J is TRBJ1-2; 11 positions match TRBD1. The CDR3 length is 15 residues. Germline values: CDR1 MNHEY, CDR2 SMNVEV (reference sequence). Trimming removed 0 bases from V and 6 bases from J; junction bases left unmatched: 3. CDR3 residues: CASSLSGTGGDGYTF. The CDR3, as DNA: TGTGCCAGCAGTTTATCGGGGACAGGGGGTGATGGCTACACCTTC.

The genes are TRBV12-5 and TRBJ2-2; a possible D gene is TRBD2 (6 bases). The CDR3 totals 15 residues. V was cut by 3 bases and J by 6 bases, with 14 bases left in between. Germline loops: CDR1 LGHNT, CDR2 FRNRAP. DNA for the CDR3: TGTGCTAGTGGTTTTATAGAGTGGGAGGCCGGGGAGCTGTTTTTT. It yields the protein CASGFIEWEAGELFF.

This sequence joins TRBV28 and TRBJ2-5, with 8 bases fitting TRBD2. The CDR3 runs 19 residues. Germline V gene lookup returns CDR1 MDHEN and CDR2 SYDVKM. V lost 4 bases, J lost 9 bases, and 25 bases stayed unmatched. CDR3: CASSYPGGRVGRVRGSQYF. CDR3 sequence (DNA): TGTGCCAGCAGTTACCCGGGGGGGAGAGTAGGCAGGGTCCGAGGGTCCCAGTACTTC.

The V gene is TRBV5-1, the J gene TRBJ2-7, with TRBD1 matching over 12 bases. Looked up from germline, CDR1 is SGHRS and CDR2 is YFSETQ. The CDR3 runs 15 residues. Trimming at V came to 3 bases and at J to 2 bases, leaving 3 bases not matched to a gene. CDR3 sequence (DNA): TGCGCCAGCAGCTGGGGGACAGGGGGCACCTACGAGCAGTACTTC. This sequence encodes CASSWGTGGTYEQYF.

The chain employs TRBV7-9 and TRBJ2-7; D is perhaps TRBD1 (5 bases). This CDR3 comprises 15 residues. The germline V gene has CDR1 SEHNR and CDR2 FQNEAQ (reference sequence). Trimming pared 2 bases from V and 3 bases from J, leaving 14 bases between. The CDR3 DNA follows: TGTGCCAGCAGCTTAAGCAGGGTGGCTAACTACGAGCAGTACTTC. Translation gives CASSLSRVANYEQYF.

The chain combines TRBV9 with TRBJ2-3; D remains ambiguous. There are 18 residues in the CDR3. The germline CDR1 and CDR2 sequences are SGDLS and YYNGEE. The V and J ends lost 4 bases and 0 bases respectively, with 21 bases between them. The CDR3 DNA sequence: TGTGCCAGCAGCCCCCTCAGTCGGACCCCACCAAGCACAGATACGCAGTATTTT. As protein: CASSPLSRTPPSTDTQYF.

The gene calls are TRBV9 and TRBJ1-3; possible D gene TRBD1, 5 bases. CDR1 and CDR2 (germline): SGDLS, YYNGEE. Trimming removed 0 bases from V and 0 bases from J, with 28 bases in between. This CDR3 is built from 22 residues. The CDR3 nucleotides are TGTGCCAGCAGCGTAGGGGGCCGCCAGGCTCGATTAGTCCCGAGCTCTGGAAACACCATATATTTT. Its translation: CASSVGGRQARLVPSSGNTIYF.

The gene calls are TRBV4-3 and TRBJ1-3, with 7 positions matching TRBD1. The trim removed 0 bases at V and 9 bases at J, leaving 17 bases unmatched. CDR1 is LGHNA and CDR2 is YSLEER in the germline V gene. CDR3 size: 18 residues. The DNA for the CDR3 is TGCGCCAGCAGCCAAGATCGTTTTACAGGACAGGTGGAAGGCACCATATATTTT. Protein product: CASSQDRFTGQVEGTIYF.

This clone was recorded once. The CDR3 DNA reads as TGCGCCAGCAAAAACGGGACAGCTACCTACGAGCAGTACTTC. This translates into CASKNGTATYEQYF. The rearrangement joins TRBV10-1 to TRBJ2-7; TRBD1 matches at 7 bases. Germline V gives CDR1 WNHNN, CDR2 SYGVQD (reference sequence). CDR3 length: 14 residues. The V gene end was trimmed by 7 bases and the J gene end by 2 bases; junction bases not matched to a gene: 8.

The CDR3 nucleotides read TGTGCCAGCAGTTTAGCTGAGGACAGGGTCTATGGCTACACCTTC. Encoded protein: CASSLAEDRVYGYTF. The chain carries TRBV28 and TRBJ1-2; 8 bases line up with TRBD1. The CDR3 runs 15 residues. Germline CDR1 is MDHEN and CDR2 is SYDVKM. V was clipped by 2 bases and J by 4 bases; unmatched bases: 6.

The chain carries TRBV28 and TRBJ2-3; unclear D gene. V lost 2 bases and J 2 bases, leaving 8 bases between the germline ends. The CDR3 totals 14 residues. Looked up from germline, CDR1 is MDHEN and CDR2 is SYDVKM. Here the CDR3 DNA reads TGTGCCAGCAGTTTAGAACCGTACACAGATACGCAGTATTTT. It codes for CASSLEPYTDTQYF.

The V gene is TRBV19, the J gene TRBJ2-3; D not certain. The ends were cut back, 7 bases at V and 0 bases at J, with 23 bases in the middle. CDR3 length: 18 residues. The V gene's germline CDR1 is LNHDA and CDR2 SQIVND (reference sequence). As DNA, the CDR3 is TGTGCCAGTACCCCTACCTCGGAGCGACGATCTAGCACAGATACGCAGTATTTT. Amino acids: CASTPTSERRSSTDTQYF.

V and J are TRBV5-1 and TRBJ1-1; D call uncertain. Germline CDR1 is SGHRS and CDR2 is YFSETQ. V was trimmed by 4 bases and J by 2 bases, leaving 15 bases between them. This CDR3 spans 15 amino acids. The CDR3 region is CASSQKKRGNTEAFF. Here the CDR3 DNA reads TGCGCCAGCAGCCAAAAGAAACGGGGTAACACTGAAGCTTTCTTT.

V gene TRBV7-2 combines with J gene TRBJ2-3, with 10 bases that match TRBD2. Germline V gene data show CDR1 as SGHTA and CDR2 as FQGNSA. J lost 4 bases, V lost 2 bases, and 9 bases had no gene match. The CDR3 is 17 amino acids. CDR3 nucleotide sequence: TGTGCCAGCAGCTTATTGCCTAGCGGGAGTGTAGCAGATACGCAGTATTTT. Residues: CASSLLPSGSVADTQYF.

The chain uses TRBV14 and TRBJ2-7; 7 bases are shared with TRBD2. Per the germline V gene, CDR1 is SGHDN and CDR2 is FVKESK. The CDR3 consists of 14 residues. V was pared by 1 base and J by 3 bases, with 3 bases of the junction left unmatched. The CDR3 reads CASSQGTSVYEQYF. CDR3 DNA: TGTGCCAGCAGCCAAGGTACTAGCGTCTACGAGCAGTACTTC.

CDR3 DNA sequence: TGTGCCAGCAGCCCCTCGGGAGTACGGCCCGAGCAGTACTTC. The encoded protein is CASSPSGVRPEQYF. J is TRBJ2-7 and V is TRBV5-4; D is possibly TRBD2 (6 bases). The V gene lost 4 bases and the J gene lost 6 bases, with 17 bases spanning the gap. CDR3 length: 14 residues. Germline V gene data show CDR1 as SGHNT and CDR2 as YYREEE (reference sequence).

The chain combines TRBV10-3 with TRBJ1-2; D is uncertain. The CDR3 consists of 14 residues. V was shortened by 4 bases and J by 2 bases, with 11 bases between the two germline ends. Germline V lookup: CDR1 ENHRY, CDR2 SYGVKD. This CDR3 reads CAISAAGTNYGYTF. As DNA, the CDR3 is TGTGCCATCAGTGCTGCAGGAACGAACTATGGCTACACCTTC.

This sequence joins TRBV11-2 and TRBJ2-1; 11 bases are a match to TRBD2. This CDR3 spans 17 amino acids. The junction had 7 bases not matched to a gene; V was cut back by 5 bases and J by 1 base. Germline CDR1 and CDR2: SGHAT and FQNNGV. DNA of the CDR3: TGTGCCAGCAGCCCGCCGTTAGCGGGAGGGTCCTACAATGAGCAGTTCTTC. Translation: CASSPPLAGGSYNEQFF.

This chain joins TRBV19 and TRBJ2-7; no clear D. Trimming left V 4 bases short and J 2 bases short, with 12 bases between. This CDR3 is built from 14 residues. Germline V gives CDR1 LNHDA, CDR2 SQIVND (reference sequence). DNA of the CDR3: TGTGCCAGTAGTACCTCCGGGCTTGCCTACGAGCAGTACTTC. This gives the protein CASSTSGLAYEQYF.

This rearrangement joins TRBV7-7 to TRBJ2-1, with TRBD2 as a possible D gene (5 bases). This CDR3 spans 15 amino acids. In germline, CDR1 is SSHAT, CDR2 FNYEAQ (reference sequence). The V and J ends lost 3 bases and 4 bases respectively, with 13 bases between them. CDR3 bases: TGTGCCAGCAGCTTCGGGGTAGGACTTTACAATGAGCAGTTCTTC. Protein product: CASSFGVGLYNEQFF.

The CDR3 nucleotides read TGTGCCAGCAGGGACAGGACTAGCCCTGGCTACACCTTC. Translating it yields CASRDRTSPGYTF. V usage is TRBV6-4 and J usage is TRBJ1-2; 7 bases match TRBD1. This CDR3 spans 13 amino acids. In germline, CDR1 is MRHNA, CDR2 SNTAGT. Losses at the gene ends were 6 bases for V and 7 bases for J; bases not matched to a gene: 8.

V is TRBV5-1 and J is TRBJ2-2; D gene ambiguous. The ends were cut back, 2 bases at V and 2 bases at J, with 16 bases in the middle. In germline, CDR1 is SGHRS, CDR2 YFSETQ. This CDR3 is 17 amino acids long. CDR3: CASSLKSPLVNTGELFF. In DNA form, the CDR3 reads TGCGCCAGCAGCTTAAAATCCCCTTTAGTCAACACCGGGGAGCTGTTTTTT. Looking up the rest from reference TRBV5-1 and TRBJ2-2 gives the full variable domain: KAGVTQTPRYLIKTRGQQVTLSCSPISGHRSVSWYQQTPGQGLQFLFEYFSETQRNKGNFPGRFSGRQFSNSRSEMNVSTLELGDSALYLCASSLKSPLVNTGELFFGEGSRLTVL.